This T cell receptor (beta chain) is from a study of blood T cell repertoires in COVID-19. Overall study: Italy, Spain and the United States were the sources of the convalescent and acute COVID-19 samples. PBMCs, B-cell-depleted T cells, or T cells provided the cDNA or gDNA that made up the material.

The protocol was immunoSEQ multiplex PCR, while the TCRdb copy is restricted to in-frame clones and leaves out a portion. The table records 380,000 or so clones, roughly 90% of them present only once. The germline V gene encodes CDR1 SGHAT and CDR2 FQNNGV. V lost 3 bases, J lost 8 bases, and 10 bases stayed unmatched. This CDR3 contains 16 residues. The V and J genes are TRBV11-2 and TRBJ1-2, with TRBD1 identical over 12 bases. Material: peripheral blood. The origin of this receptor is a middle-aged man with acute or convalescent COVID-19. The CDR3 nucleotides are TGTGCCAGCAGCTTTGCCGGGACAGGGGGCCGAGGGGGCTACACCTTC. This translates into CASSFAGTGGRGGYTF.